This T cell receptor (beta chain) came from a study of glioma-infiltrating T cells. The iRepertoire nested amplicon-rescue multiplex PCR amplified TCR alpha and beta CDR3s from RNA. Via MiXCR, TCRdb re-called the multiplex PCR reads, giving one row per CDR3 protein. This table holds about 180,000 distinct CDR3 sequences, 43% found once. CDR1 is LGHDT, CDR2 YNNKEL, per germline (reference sequence). The CDR3 has 15 residues. Trimming took 6 bases from V and 7 from J, leaving 16 bases between them. The chain recombines TRBV3-1 with TRBJ1-6, with D possibly being TRBD1 (5 bases). Sequencing was done on a sample of glioma tissue, nonneoplastic brain tissue, or PBMCs (not recorded which). This TCR was recovered from a human donor with low-grade glioma or glioblastoma, undergoing nonglioma brain surgery, or in good health (not recorded which). The CDR3 region is CASRRSGTTNSPLHF. The CDR3 nucleotides are TGTGCCAGCAGGCGATCCGGGACGACGAATTCACCCCTCCACTTT.